The sequence of this T cell receptor beta chain was determined in a study of T-cell memory formation after mild COVID-19 (dated by TCRdb to 2020 to 2022). With regard to the full study: Most TCR sequence clusters were specific to one of the two donors. T-cell clones expanding and contracting after mild COVID-19 in two donors were tracked by longitudinal TCRalpha and TCRbeta repertoire sequencing. Two young, previously healthy adult volunteers made up the cohort, one male and one female.

Looking up the germline V gene yields CDR1 SGHTA and CDR2 FQGNSA. V is cut back by 2 bases and J by 7 bases, with 6 bases in the junction unmatched. Reading from cysteine to phenylalanine, the CDR3 counts 14 amino acids. CDR3 DNA is the only sequence kept; it has 42 bases, read in frame from the first base. Here is what the overall study found, with its caveats: SARS-CoV-2 specificity of the second-wave clones peaking on day 37 was not confirmed. Clones that contracted from day 15 to 85 showed balanced CD4/CD8 phenotypes, whereas a second wave of clones that expanded from day 15 to 37 leaned towards CD4+. Only a couple of mild cases were covered in the study, and larger cohorts including severe cases with pre-infection samples were considered necessary. Contracting CD4+ clones turned up mainly in the CM and EM memory subsets, whereas EMRA was where CD8+ clones were enriched. Some responding clones were detected in pre-infection memory, which suggested that pre-existing cross-reactive memory T cells had joined the SARS-CoV-2 response.

Ficoll-Paque density gradient centrifugation was the method used to isolate PBMCs. On this clonotype itself: Its binding antigen is unknown. No much larger clonotype is one base removed from it; base qualities were not supplied.

These reads were obtained on an Illumina NovaSeq 6000. TCRalpha and TCRbeta cDNA libraries were built by 5'RACE with constant-segment primers, adding sample barcodes and unique molecular identifiers. Trizol reagent was used to extract RNA from every sample. Library amplification was performed in two PCR steps, and a second sample barcode and Illumina TruSeq adapters were introduced in the second step. Sequencing of libraries was performed on an Illumina NovaSeq with 2 x 150 bp paired-end reads. Regarding the original processing steps: Reads were demultiplexed and collapsed into UMI-guided consensus sequences with migec v1.2.7. Using mixcr v2.1.11, UMI consensuses were aligned to TRA and TRB V and J templates and then assembled into clonotypes. A clonotype was counted as expanded or contracted only if both edgeR and NoisET called the change significant, with noise models trained on biological replicates. For edgeR calls, a false discovery rate-adjusted p below 0.01 and a log2 fold-change threshold of 1 were applied. As an exploratory analysis of dynamics, max-normalized trajectories of the 1000 most abundant clonotypes were examined with PCA combined with hierarchical clustering. Separately sequenced CD4+ and CD8+ repertoires were used to assign the CD4 or CD8 phenotype of responding clones. TCRdb ran its own pipeline on the public reads, namely fastp trimming at Q25 and MiXCR clone calling, and kept in-frame beta chains. Rows are unified per CDR3 protein, each entry keeping the most common DNA and genes. The authors' filters were not applied to this entry. The sample table holds some 160,000 distinct CDR3 sequences, of which around a third were seen once. Of the sample, around 12% is held by the ten largest clones.

The receptor was derived from an adult woman who had mild COVID-19 (a few samples of this study predate the infection). The sample titles of this study are shuffled in the database, so cell type and time point are left out; the donor was told from shared clones. This sequence uses TRBV7-2 and TRBJ2-7; TRBD1 matches 9 bases in the middle. The sequenced material came from PBMCs or a T cell subset sorted from them (not recorded which). In nucleotide form, the sequence is TGTGCCAGCAGCTTATTACAGGGGGCGGGGGAGCAGTACTTC. Translated, it reads CASSLLQGAGEQYF.